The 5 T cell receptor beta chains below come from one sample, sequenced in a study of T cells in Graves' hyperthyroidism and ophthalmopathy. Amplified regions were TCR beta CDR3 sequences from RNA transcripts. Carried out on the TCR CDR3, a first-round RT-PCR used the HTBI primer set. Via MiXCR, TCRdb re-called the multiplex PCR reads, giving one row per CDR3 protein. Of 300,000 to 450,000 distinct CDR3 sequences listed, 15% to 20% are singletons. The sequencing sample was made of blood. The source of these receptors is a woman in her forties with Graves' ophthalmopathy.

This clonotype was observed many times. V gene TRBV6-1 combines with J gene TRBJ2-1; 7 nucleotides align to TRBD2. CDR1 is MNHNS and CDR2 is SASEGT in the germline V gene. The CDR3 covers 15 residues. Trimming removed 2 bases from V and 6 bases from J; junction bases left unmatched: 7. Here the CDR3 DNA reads TGTGCCAGCAGTGAAAGCGGGATACATTCCAATGAGCAGTTCTTC. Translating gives CASSESGIHSNEQFF.

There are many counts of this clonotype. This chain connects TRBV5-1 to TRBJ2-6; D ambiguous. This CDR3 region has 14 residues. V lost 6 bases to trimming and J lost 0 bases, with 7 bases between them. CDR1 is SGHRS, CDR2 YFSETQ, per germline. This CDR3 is CASTLSSGANVLTF. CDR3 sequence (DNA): TGCGCCAGCACCCTAAGCTCTGGGGCCAACGTCCTGACTTTC.

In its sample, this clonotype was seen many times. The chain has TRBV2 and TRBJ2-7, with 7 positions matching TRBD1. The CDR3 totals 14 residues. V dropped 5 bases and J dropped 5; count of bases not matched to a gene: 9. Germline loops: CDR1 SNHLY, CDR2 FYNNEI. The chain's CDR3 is CASSPPGGEHEQYF. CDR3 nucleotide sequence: TGTGCCAGCAGTCCCCCAGGGGGAGAGCACGAGCAGTACTTC.

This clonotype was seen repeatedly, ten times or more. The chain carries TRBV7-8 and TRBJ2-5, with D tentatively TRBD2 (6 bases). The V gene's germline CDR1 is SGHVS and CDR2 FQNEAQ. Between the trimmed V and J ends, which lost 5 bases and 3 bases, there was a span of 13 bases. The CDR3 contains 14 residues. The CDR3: CASSKRTGEETQYF. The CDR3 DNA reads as TGTGCCAGCAGCAAGAGGACGGGGGAAGAGACCCAGTACTTC.

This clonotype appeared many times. CDR3 sequence (DNA): TGTGCCAGCAGTTTATCGAAGGGCAACTATGGCTACACCTTC. As protein: CASSLSKGNYGYTF. The genes are TRBV27 and TRBJ1-2; D gene ambiguous. The CDR3 has 14 residues. CDR1 is MNHEY, CDR2 SMNVEV, per germline (reference sequence). The V gene lost 0 bases and the J gene lost 2 bases, with 7 bases spanning the gap.